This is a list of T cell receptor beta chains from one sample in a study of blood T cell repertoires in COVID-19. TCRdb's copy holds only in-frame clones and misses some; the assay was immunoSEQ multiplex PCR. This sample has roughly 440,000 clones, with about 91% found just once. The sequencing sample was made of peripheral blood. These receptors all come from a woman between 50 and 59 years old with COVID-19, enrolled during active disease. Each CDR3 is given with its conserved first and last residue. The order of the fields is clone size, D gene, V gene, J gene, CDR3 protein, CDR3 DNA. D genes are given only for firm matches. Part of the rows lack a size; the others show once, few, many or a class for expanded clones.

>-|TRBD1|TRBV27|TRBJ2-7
CASRGQGDYEQYF
TGTGCCAGCAGGGGACAGGGGGACTACGAGCAGTACTTC
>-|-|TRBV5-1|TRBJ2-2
CASSSLGDTGELFF
TGCGCCAGCAGCTCCCTAGGAGACACCGGGGAGCTGTTTTTT
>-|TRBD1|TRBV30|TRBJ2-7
CAWIPRGRPYEQYF
TGTGCCTGGATACCGAGGGGGCGCCCCTACGAGCAGTACTTC
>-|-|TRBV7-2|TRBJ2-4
CASSLDSLIQYF
TGTGCCAGCAGCTTGGACTCCCTGATTCAGTACTTC
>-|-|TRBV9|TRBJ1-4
CASSVAATNEKLFF
TGTGCCAGCAGCGTAGCGGCAACTAATGAAAAACTGTTTTTT
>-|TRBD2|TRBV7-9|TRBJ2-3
CASRGLGLAGRGTDTQYF
TGTGCCAGCCGAGGTTTGGGACTAGCGGGCCGTGGCACAGATACGCAGTATTTT
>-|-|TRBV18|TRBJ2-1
CASSPGATSTVHEQFF
TGTGCCAGCTCACCAGGGGCCACTTCGACTGTCCATGAGCAGTTCTTC
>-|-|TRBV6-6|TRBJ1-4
CASSLVGGEKLFF
TGTGCCAGCAGTTTGGTCGGCGGAGAAAAACTGTTTTTT
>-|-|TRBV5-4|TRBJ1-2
CASSLNQGRNYGYTF
TGTGCCAGCAGCTTGAATCAGGGAAGGAACTATGGCTACACCTTC
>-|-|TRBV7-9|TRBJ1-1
CASSLGRGSTEAFF
TGTGCCAGCAGCTTAGGGCGGGGGAGCACTGAAGCTTTCTTT
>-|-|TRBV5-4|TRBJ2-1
CASSLTPSSYNEQFF
TGTGCCAGCAGCTTGACTCCGAGCTCCTACAATGAGCAGTTCTTC
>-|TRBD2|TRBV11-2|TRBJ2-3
CASSLGGTSGGTAQYF
TGTGCCAGCAGCTTAGGCGGGACTAGCGGGGGGACTGCGCAGTATTTT
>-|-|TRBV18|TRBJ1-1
CASSLNSKSNTEAFF
TGTGCCAGCTCACTGAACTCAAAATCGAACACTGAAGCTTTCTTT
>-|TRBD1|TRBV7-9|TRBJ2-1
CASSFWDRANEQFF
TGTGCCAGCAGCTTTTGGGACAGGGCCAATGAGCAGTTCTTC
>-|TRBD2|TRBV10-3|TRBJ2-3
CAISESGAQTSGGSNF
TGTGCCATCAGTGAGTCGGGAGCCCAGACTAGCGGGGGGTCCAATTTT
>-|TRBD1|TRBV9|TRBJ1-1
CASSRTGETEAFF
TGTGCCAGCAGCAGGACAGGGGAAACTGAAGCTTTCTTT
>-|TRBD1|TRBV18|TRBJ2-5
CASSPTGSETQYF
TGTGCCAGCTCACCGACAGGGTCAGAGACCCAGTACTTC
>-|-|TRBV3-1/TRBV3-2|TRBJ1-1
CASSQVEGGSAFF
TGTGCCAGCAGCCAAGTAGAAGGGGGATCAGCTTTCTTT
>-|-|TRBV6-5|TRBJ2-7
CASSYSRVRGHEQYF
TGTGCCAGCAGTTACTCGAGGGTCAGGGGCCACGAGCAGTACTTC
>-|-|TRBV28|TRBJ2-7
CASSSGAEGSYEQYF
TGTGCCAGCAGTTCAGGGGCAGAGGGTTCGTACGAGCAGTACTTC
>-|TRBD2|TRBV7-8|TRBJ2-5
CASSPPGLAGQETQYF
TGTGCCAGCAGCCCCCCCGGACTAGCGGGGCAAGAGACCCAGTACTTC
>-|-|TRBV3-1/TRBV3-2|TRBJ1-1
CASSGGGEAFF
TGTGCCAGCAGCGGGGGGGGAGAAGCTTTCTTT
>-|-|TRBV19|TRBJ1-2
CASSYRRDAYGYTF
TGTGCCAGTAGTTACCGTCGGGATGCCTATGGCTACACCTTC
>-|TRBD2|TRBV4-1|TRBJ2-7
CASSQGWGGSPYEQYF
TGCGCCAGCAGCCAAGGGTGGGGGGGGTCCCCCTACGAGCAGTACTTC
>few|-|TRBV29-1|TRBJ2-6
CSVAEIPGANVLTF
TGCAGCGTTGCTGAGATACCTGGGGCCAACGTCCTGACTTTC
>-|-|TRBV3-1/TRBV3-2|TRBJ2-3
CASSQGRGTDTQYF
TGTGCCAGCAGCCAAGGCAGGGGAACAGATACGCAGTATTTT
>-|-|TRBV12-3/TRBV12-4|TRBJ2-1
CASSPGTVEQFF
TGTGCCAGCAGTCCTGGCACAGTTGAGCAGTTCTTC
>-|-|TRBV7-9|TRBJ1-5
CASENDRPLLLNQPQHF
TGTGCCAGCGAGAACGACAGGCCATTGCTTCTCAATCAGCCCCAGCATTTT
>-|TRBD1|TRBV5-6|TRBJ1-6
CASSLRTGPGSPLHF
TGTGCCAGCAGCCTACGGACAGGGCCGGGATCACCCCTCCACTTT
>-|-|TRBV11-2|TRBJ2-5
CASSLGPQETQYF
TGTGCCAGCAGCTTAGGGCCTCAAGAGACCCAGTACTTC
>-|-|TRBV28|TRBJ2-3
CASSFAWRGRKDTQYF
TGTGCCAGCAGTTTCGCCTGGCGGGGTCGGAAAGATACGCAGTATTTT
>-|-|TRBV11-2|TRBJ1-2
CASSLGPGEGYGYTF
TGTGCCAGCAGCTTAGGCCCAGGGGAAGGGTATGGCTACACCTTC
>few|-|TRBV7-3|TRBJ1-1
CASSFPGMNTEAFF
TGTGCCAGCAGCTTTCCAGGAATGAACACTGAAGCTTTCTTT
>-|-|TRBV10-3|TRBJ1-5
CAISESGGLDQPQHF
TGTGCCATCAGTGAGTCCGGGGGGCTGGATCAGCCCCAGCATTTT
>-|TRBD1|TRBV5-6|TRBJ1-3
CASSLGQGINTIYF
TGTGCCAGCAGCCTAGGACAGGGTATAAACACCATATATTTT
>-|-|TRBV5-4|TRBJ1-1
CASSLGGGWNTEAFF
TGTGCCAGCAGCTTGGGAGGGGGTTGGAACACTGAAGCTTTCTTT
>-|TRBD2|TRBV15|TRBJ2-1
CATGGTSGNEQFF
TGTGCCACCGGTGGGACTAGCGGCAATGAGCAGTTCTTC
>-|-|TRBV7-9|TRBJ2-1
CASSPPNELNYNEQFF
TGTGCCAGCAGCCCACCAAATGAACTAAACTACAATGAGCAGTTCTTC
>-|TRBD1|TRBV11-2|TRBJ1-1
CASSQQGAGTEAFF
TGTGCCAGCAGCCAACAGGGGGCGGGAACTGAAGCTTTCTTT
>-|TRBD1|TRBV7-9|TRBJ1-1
CASSRTGPNTEAFF
TGTGCCAGCAGCCGGACAGGCCCAAACACTGAAGCTTTCTTT
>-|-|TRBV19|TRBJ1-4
CASSIGTPGRNEKLFF
TGTGCCAGTAGTATAGGGACACCCGGGAGGAATGAAAAACTGTTTTTT
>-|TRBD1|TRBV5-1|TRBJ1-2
CASSRDRESGYTF
TGCGCCAGCAGCAGGGACAGGGAAAGCGGCTACACCTTC
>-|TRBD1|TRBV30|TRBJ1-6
CAWSPGQGRFGSPLHF
TGTGCCTGGAGTCCGGGACAGGGGCGCTTTGGTTCACCCCTCCACTTT
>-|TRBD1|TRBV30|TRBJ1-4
CAWSGGQGREKLFF
TGTGCCTGGAGTGGGGGACAGGGACGGGAAAAACTGTTTTTT
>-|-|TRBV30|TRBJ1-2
CAWSRELPTGGYTF
TGTGCCTGGAGTCGTGAACTCCCGACGGGTGGCTACACCTTC
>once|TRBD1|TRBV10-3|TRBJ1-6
CATHLGQGNNSPLHF
TGTGCCACTCATCTTGGACAGGGGAATAATTCACCCCTCCACTTT
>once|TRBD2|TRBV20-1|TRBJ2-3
CSARGGETQYF
TGCAGTGCTAGGGGGGGGGAAACGCAGTATTTT
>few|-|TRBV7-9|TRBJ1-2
CASSTEEGRLAGGYTF
TGTGCCAGCAGCACCGAGGAAGGACGGCTGGCGGGCGGCTACACCTTC
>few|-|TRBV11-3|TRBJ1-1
CASSLGEGTEAFF
TGTGCCAGCAGCTTAGGGGAGGGCACTGAAGCTTTCTTT
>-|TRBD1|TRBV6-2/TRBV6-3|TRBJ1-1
CASSYIQGAEAFF
TGTGCCAGCAGTTACATTCAGGGGGCTGAAGCTTTCTTT
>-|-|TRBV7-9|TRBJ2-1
CASSRQGGDEQFF
TGTGCCAGCAGCCGACAGGGAGGCGATGAGCAGTTCTTC
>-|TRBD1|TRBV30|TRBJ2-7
CAWSPGQNYEQYF
TGTGCCTGGAGCCCGGGACAGAACTACGAGCAGTACTTC
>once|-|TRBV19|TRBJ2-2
CASSTDTGELFF
TGTGCCAGTAGTACTGACACCGGGGAGCTGTTTTTT